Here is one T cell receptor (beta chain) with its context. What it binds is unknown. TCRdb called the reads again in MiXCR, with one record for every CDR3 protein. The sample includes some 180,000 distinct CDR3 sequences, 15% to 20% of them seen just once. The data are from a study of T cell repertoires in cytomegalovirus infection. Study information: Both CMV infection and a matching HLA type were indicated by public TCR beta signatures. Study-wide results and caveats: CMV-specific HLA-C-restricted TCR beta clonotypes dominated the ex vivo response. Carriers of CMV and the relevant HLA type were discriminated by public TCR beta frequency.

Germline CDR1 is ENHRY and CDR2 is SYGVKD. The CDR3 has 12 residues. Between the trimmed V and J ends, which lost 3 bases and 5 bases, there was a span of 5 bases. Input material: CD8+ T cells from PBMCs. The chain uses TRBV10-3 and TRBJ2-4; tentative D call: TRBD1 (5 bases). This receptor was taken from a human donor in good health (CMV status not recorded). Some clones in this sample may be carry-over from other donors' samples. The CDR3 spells CAISDRENIQYF. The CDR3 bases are TGTGCCATCAGTGACAGGGAAAACATTCAGTACTTC.